This T cell receptor beta chain was documented in a study of graft-versus-host responses after intestinal transplantation. Across the study: Transplant types were multivisceral, liver-intestinal, or isolated intestinal.

CDR3 length equals 13 residues. Germline CDR1 and CDR2: MNHEY and SMNVEV (reference sequence). Trimming left V 6 bases short and J 0 bases short, with 9 bases between. Generated by immunoSEQ multiplex PCR, the TCRdb table keeps only in-frame clones and is missing some. The sample contains 9,500 to 13,000 clones, about 80% of which appear only once. Intraepithelial lymphocytes and lamina propria lymphocytes were released through processing of graft tissue. V and J are TRBV27 and TRBJ2-7, with a tentative D call TRBD2 (5 bases). The TCR originated in a human patient who received an intestinal transplant, so some T cells may come from the graft donor. Material: ileum tissue, obtained 23 days after intestinal transplant. CDR3 coding DNA: TGTGCCAGCAGCCCGGAGGACTCCTACGAGCAGTACTTC. This encodes CASSPEDSYEQYF.